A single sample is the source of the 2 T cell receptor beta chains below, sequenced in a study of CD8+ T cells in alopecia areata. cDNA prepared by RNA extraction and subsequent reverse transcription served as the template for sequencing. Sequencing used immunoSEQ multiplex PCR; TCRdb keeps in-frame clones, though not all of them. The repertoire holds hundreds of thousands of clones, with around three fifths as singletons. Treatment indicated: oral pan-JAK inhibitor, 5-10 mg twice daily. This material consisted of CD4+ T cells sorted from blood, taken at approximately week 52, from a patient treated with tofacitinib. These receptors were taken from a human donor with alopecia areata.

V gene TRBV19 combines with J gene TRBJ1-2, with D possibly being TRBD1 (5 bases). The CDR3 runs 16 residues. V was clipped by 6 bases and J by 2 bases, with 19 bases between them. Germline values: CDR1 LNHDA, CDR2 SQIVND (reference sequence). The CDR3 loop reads CASRSPSGTLNYGYTF. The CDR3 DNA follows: TGTGCCAGTAGATCCCCATCCGGGACCCTCAACTATGGCTACACCTTC.

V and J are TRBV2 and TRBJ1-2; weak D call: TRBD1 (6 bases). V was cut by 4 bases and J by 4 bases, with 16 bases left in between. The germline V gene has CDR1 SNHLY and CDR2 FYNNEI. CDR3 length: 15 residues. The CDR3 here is CASSASRGVVYGYTF. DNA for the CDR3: TGTGCCAGCAGTGCCTCCAGGGGAGTGGTCTATGGCTACACCTTC.